Listed below are T cell receptor beta chains from one sample, sequenced in a study of blood T cells in healthy people across ages. TCRdb itself ran the 5' RACE reads through MiXCR, one entry per CDR3 protein. The table records some 1,800,000 distinct CDR3 sequences, about 39% of them present only once. The specimen sequenced was blood. The receptors come from a human donor in good health. The CDR3 runs from the conserved cysteine through the conserved F or W. The D gene is left open where the match is weak. Rows give clone size only sometimes, using once, few, many, or a class for an expanded clone.

j_gene | abundance | v_gene | d_gene | CDR3aa | CDR3nt
TRBJ2-1 | few | TRBV6-6 | TRBD1 | CASSYGQGKYNEQFF | TGTGCCAGCAGTTACGGACAGGGAAAGTACAATGAGCAGTTCTTC
TRBJ2-7 | . | TRBV20-1 | . | CSARERGHNEQYF | TGCAGTGCTAGAGAGCGGGGACACAATGAGCAGTACTTC
TRBJ2-7 | many | TRBV7-9 | . | CASSFQGGSYEQYF | TGTGCCAGCAGCTTCCAGGGGGGGTCCTACGAGCAGTACTTC
TRBJ1-4 | . | TRBV20-1 | . | CSARDLLSTNEKLFF | TGCAGTGCTAGAGATCTGCTTTCAACTAATGAAAAACTGTTTTTT
TRBJ1-4 | few | TRBV29-1 | . | CSADTGPGNEKLFF | TGCAGCGCCGATACGGGGCCGGGGAATGAAAAACTGTTTTTT
TRBJ2-7 | few | TRBV24-1 | . | CATSNLEGSEQYF | TGTGCCACCAGTAACCTCGAGGGTTCCGAGCAGTACTTC
TRBJ1-5 | few | TRBV6-2/TRBV6-3 | . | CASSWQGINQPQHF | TGTGCCAGCAGTTGGCAGGGGATCAATCAGCCCCAGCATTTT
TRBJ2-7 | few | TRBV12-3/TRBV12-4 | . | CASSLAPGTGYEQYF | TGTGCCAGCAGTTTAGCCCCAGGGACGGGGTACGAGCAGTACTTC
TRBJ1-5 | . | TRBV27 | . | CASLLCYSNQPQHF | TGTGCCAGCCTTCTCTGCTATAGCAATCAGCCCCAGCATTTT
TRBJ2-1 | . | TRBV6-2/TRBV6-3 | TRBD2 | CASSYYSGLASNEQFF | TGTGCCAGCAGTTACTACTCGGGACTAGCGTCAAATGAGCAGTTCTTC
TRBJ2-1 | . | TRBV3-1 | TRBD2 | CASSQGTGLATPYNEQFF | TGTGCCAGCAGCCAAGGAACGGGACTAGCAACCCCCTACAATGAGCAGTTCTTC
TRBJ1-2 | few | TRBV4-1 | TRBD1 | CASSQVTGIGYTF | TGCGCCAGCAGCCAAGTGACAGGGATCGGCTACACCTTC
TRBJ1-2 | . | TRBV7-2 | . | CASTIEITLYGYTF | TGTGCCAGCACCATCGAGATTACCCTCTATGGCTACACCTTC
TRBJ2-3 | . | TRBV20-1 | . | CSAPTGNTDTQYF | TGCAGTGCCCCTACAGGGAACACAGATACGCAGTATTTT
TRBJ2-7 | few | TRBV7-9 | TRBD2 | CASSGTIIEQYF | TGTGCCAGCAGTGGGACTATTATCGAGCAGTACTTC
TRBJ2-2 | . | TRBV9 | TRBD1 | CASSVVSSGGNTGELFF | TGTGCCAGCAGCGTAGTATCTTCAGGGGGAAATACCGGGGAGCTGTTTTTT
TRBJ1-4 | . | TRBV20-1 | . | CSASKGRVNEKLFF | TGCAGTGCTAGCAAGGGCAGGGTTAATGAAAAACTGTTTTTT
TRBJ2-7 | . | TRBV13 | TRBD2 | CASSSWALAETTYEQYF | TGTGCCAGCAGCTCTTGGGCACTAGCGGAAACTACCTACGAGCAGTACTTC
TRBJ2-7 | . | TRBV5-1 | . | CASSLEGTHYEQYF | TGCGCCAGCAGCTTGGAAGGGACGCACTACGAGCAGTACTTC
TRBJ2-5 | . | TRBV14 | TRBD2 | CASSQEVAAGEETQYF | TGTGCCAGCAGCCAAGAAGTAGCAGCGGGAGAAGAGACCCAGTACTTC
TRBJ2-6 | . | TRBV28 | TRBD1 | CASSWPGQGATGANVLTF | TGTGCCAGCAGTTGGCCGGGACAGGGGGCCACTGGGGCCAACGTCCTGACTTTC
TRBJ2-3 | . | TRBV4-1 | TRBD2 | CASSQGGRPGGPGTQYF | TGCGCCAGCAGCCAAGGAGGTAGACCGGGGGGGCCTGGTACGCAGTATTTT
TRBJ2-1 | few | TRBV6-2/TRBV6-3 | . | CASSYTGPQFF | TGTGCCAGCAGTTATACAGGGCCTCAGTTCTTC
TRBJ2-1 | few | TRBV20-1 | TRBD2 | CSASRLAVDNEQFF | TGCAGTGCTTCCCGACTAGCGGTTGACAATGAGCAGTTCTTC
TRBJ2-7 | . | TRBV7-2 | . | CASSLELFEGYEQYF | TGTGCCAGCAGCTTAGAGTTATTCGAGGGGTACGAGCAGTACTTC
TRBJ2-3 | . | TRBV5-1 | . | CASSFDSRTRVMDTQYF | TGCGCCAGCAGCTTCGATAGTAGAACTAGGGTAATGGATACGCAGTATTTT
TRBJ1-2 | few | TRBV4-1 | TRBD1 | CASSGVRTGNYGYTF | TGCGCCAGCAGCGGGGTCCGGACAGGGAACTATGGCTACACCTTC
TRBJ1-2 | few | TRBV28 | . | CASSSLGRDGYTF | TGTGCCAGCAGTTCCCTGGGACGGGATGGCTACACCTTC